Listed here are 19 T cell receptor beta chains from one sample, sequenced in a study of CD8+CD57+ T cells in acquired aplastic anemia. The template for TCR beta VDJ and CDR3 sequence profiling was genomic DNA. TCRdb reanalysed the reads using MiXCR and keeps one entry per CDR3 protein. The sample has roughly 58,000 distinct CDR3 sequences; 55% are singletons. The sequenced sample consisted of sorted CD4+, CD8+, or CD8+CD57+ T cells (not recorded which) from PBMCs. These receptors originate from a human donor in good health, serving as a control.

By proportion, this clonotype is medium-sized (0.01 to 0.1%). The CDR3 loop reads CASSEYEAARGTEAFF. In nucleotides, the CDR3 is TGTGCCAGCAGTGAATATGAGGCAGCCCGAGGGACTGAAGCTTTCTTT. The gene calls are TRBV25-1 and TRBJ1-1; no firm D call. The V end was cut by 0 bases, the J end by 5 bases, with 16 bases between. There are 16 residues in the CDR3. CDR1 and CDR2 (germline): MGHDK, SYGVNS.

This clonotype is a singleton in its sample. V usage is TRBV25-1 and J usage is TRBJ2-5, with 9 bases matching TRBD2. This CDR3 comprises 17 residues. The germline V gene has CDR1 MGHDK and CDR2 SYGVNS. After removal of 3 bases from V and 5 bases from J, the junction contained 13 bases not matched to a gene. CDR3: CASSESGREGIEETQYF. The CDR3 nucleotides read TGTGCCAGCAGTGAGTCTGGGCGGGAGGGAATCGAGGAGACCCAGTACTTC.

This chain uses TRBV20-1 with TRBJ2-1; 13 nucleotides line up with TRBD2. Trimming removed 6 bases from V and 7 bases from J; junction bases left unmatched: 6. The length of the CDR3 is 14 residues. Germline V gene data show CDR1 as DFQATT and CDR2 as SNEGSKA (reference sequence). The CDR3 here is CSAEGLAGTNEQFF. The CDR3 DNA sequence: TGCAGTGCCGAGGGACTAGCGGGAACTAATGAGCAGTTCTTC.

The rearrangement uses TRBV29-1 and TRBJ2-5, with 11 bases fitting TRBD2. Germline lookup yields CDR1 SQVTM and CDR2 ANQGSEA. This CDR3 is 14 amino acids long. V lost 7 bases and J lost 5; bases outside the gene matches: 9. CDR3 loop: CSASWVAGGETQYF. The DNA for the CDR3 is TGCAGCGCTTCTTGGGTAGCGGGAGGGGAGACCCAGTACTTC.

This chain links TRBV19 with TRBJ2-6, with 7 positions matching TRBD1. V was pared by 7 bases and J by 0 bases, with 6 bases of the junction left unmatched. This CDR3 region has 16 residues. CDR1 and CDR2 from the germline V gene are LNHDA and SQIVND (reference sequence). The CDR3 DNA reads TGTGCCAGTAAAGGGACAGTCGACTCTGGGGCCAACGTCCTGACTTTC. It translates to CASKGTVDSGANVLTF.

This clonotype was found a few times. The chain carries TRBV19 and TRBJ1-5; 7 bases line up with TRBD1. CDR1 and CDR2 (germline): LNHDA, SQIVND (reference sequence). The CDR3 sequence is 15 residues long. The V segment lost 5 bases and the J segment 0 bases; nucleotides outside the gene matches: 4. The CDR3 coding sequence is TGTGCCAGTAGTGTAACAGGGGTTAGCAATCAGCCCCAGCATTTT. This gives the protein CASSVTGVSNQPQHF.

The chain couples TRBV7-3 to TRBJ2-2; perhaps TRBD1 as D (6 bases). Per germline, CDR1 SGHTA and CDR2 FQGTGA. This CDR3 spans 18 amino acids. Between the trimmed V and J ends, which lost 3 bases and 2 bases, there was a span of 19 bases. The CDR3 bases are TGTGCCAGCAGCTTCCGAACCCTGACTGGGACAAACACCGGGGAGCTGTTTTTT. Its translation: CASSFRTLTGTNTGELFF. The whole variable domain, remainder taken from reference TRBV7-3 and TRBJ2-2, is GAGVSQTPSNKVTEKGKYVELRCDPISGHTALYWYRQSLGQGPEFLIYFQGTGAADDSGLPNDRFFAVRPEGSVSTLKIQRTERGDSAVYLCASSFRTLTGTNTGELFFGEGSRLTVL.

J is TRBJ2-3 and V is TRBV7-9; 10 bases map to TRBD2. With 5 bases clipped from V and 4 bases from J, the junction kept 24 bases outside the gene matches. Per the germline V gene, CDR1 is SEHNR and CDR2 is FQNEAQ (reference sequence). The CDR3 has 21 residues. Here the CDR3 reads CASSPYGTTSGTSKTPDTQYF. The DNA of the CDR3 is TGTGCCAGCAGCCCTTACGGAACCACTAGCGGGACTTCCAAGACCCCAGATACGCAGTATTTT.

V and J are TRBV2 and TRBJ2-7; 9 positions match TRBD1. This CDR3 spans 11 amino acids. CDR1 SNHLY and CDR2 FYNNEI come from the germline V gene. The V and J ends lost 6 bases and 8 bases, in that order; junction bases with no gene match: 2. This CDR3 reads CASSDRGKQYF. CDR3 coding DNA: TGTGCCAGCAGCGACAGGGGGAAGCAGTACTTC. Drawing the rest from reference TRBV2 and TRBJ2-7, the complete variable domain is EPEVTQTPSHQVTQMGQEVILRCVPISNHLYFYWYRQILGQKVEFLVSFYNNEISEKSEIFDDQFSVERPDGSNFTLKIRSTKLEDSAMYFCASSDRGKQYFGPGTRLTVT.

This clonotype was detected only a few times. The rearrangement joins TRBV4-3 to TRBJ2-1; D is possibly TRBD2 (6 bases). CDR3 length equals 16 residues. Trimming removed 0 bases at V and 2 bases at J, with 11 bases between. From germline, CDR1 is LGHNA and CDR2 YSLEER. The CDR3, as DNA: TGCGCCAGCAGCCAAGAATGGAGGGATGCCTACAATGAGCAGTTCTTC. Its translation is CASSQEWRDAYNEQFF.

The rearrangement links TRBV24-1 to TRBJ1-2; D not resolved. Looked up from germline, CDR1 is KGHDR and CDR2 is SFDVKD. The CDR3 extends over 16 amino acids. V lost 5 bases and J 7 bases, leaving 22 bases between the germline ends. DNA for the CDR3: TGTGCCACCAGTGGTCAGGACGGGAGGGAATCAGGTGGCTACACCTTC. Its protein product is CATSGQDGRESGGYTF.

This clonotype has only a few counts. The chain employs TRBV5-1 and TRBJ1-1, with 7 positions matching TRBD1. The CDR3 length is 14 residues. After removal of 3 bases from V and 4 bases from J, the junction contained 6 bases not matched to a gene. Germline CDR1 is SGHRS and CDR2 is YFSETQ. The DNA of the CDR3 is TGCGCCAGCAGCTATCAGGGGGGTTCCACTGAAGCTTTCTTT. This sequence encodes CASSYQGGSTEAFF.

The rearrangement links TRBV10-3 to TRBJ1-6; D unresolved. The CDR3 sequence is 13 residues long. V lost 8 bases and J lost 1, with 6 bases in between. Germline CDR1 reads ENHRY; CDR2 reads SYGVKD. For the CDR3, the DNA is TGTGCCATCCGAAATTCCTATAATTCACCCCTCCACTTT. Translating gives CAIRNSYNSPLHF.

The J gene is TRBJ1-2, the V gene TRBV24-1; TRBD1 matches at 10 bases. Germline trimming cut 4 bases from V and 7 bases from J; bases unmatched to any gene: 8. Germline lookup yields CDR1 KGHDR and CDR2 SFDVKD. CDR3 size: 15 residues. Here the CDR3 reads CATSESTGGDRGYTF. The CDR3 DNA sequence: TGTGCCACCAGTGAATCGACAGGGGGCGATCGTGGCTACACCTTC.

This clonotype was seen at least ten times. The rearrangement joins TRBV12-3 or TRBV12-4 to TRBJ2-7; D is tentatively TRBD1 or TRBD2 (6 bases each). The CDR3 consists of 16 residues. The V gene lost 7 bases and the J gene lost 5 bases, with 24 bases spanning the gap. The CDR3 loop is CASTSGGTPGVDEQYF. The CDR3 bases are TGTGCCAGCACCTCCGGAGGGACACCGGGGGTGGACGAGCAGTACTTC.

This clonotype was observed a handful of times. V and J are TRBV10-3 and TRBJ2-3; TRBD2 agrees at 7 bases. The CDR3 contains 16 residues. The germline V gene has CDR1 ENHRY and CDR2 SYGVKD. Trimming cost V 3 bases and J 8 bases; bases outside gene matches: 14. CDR3 sequence: CAISDPRKASGITQYF. For the CDR3, the DNA is TGTGCCATCAGTGACCCTCGTAAAGCCAGCGGGATTACGCAGTATTTT.

J is TRBJ2-2 and V is TRBV20-1, with D tentatively TRBD2 (6 bases). Germline CDR1 DFQATT, CDR2 SNEGSKA (reference sequence). This CDR3 has 11 residues. V lost 5 bases to trimming and J lost 8 bases, with 9 bases between them. CDR3 sequence: CSALSGGELFF. As DNA, the CDR3 is TGCAGTGCTTTAAGCGGGGGGGAGCTGTTTTTT.

This chain joins TRBV4-1 and TRBJ1-2; D perhaps matches TRBD1 (5 bases). This CDR3 contains 17 residues. Germline-derived CDR1 and CDR2 are MGHRA and YSYEKL. The V gene lost 3 bases and the J gene lost 4 bases, with 21 bases spanning the gap. The CDR3 bases are TGCGCCAGCAGCCATACGGAAATAACTCGGGACTCCTATGGCTACACCTTC. Translated: CASSHTEITRDSYGYTF.

The J gene is TRBJ1-2, the V gene TRBV19, with 7 bases that match TRBD1. Per the germline V gene, CDR1 is LNHDA and CDR2 is SQIVND (reference sequence). This CDR3 has 14 residues. Germline trimming cut 6 bases from V and 5 bases from J; bases unmatched to any gene: 9. The CDR3 DNA reads as TGTGCCAGTAGAGGACAGGCCTCCACATATGGCTACACCTTC. It yields the protein CASRGQASTYGYTF.